These 5 T cell receptor beta chains were sequenced from one sample in a study of Graves' ophthalmopathy and Graves' hyperthyroidism. Amplification targeted the TCR beta CDR3 regions, with RNA transcripts as the source material. First-round RT-PCR relied on HTBI primers, and a second-round multiplex PCR came next. TCRdb re-called the multiplex PCR reads through MiXCR, storing one row per CDR3 protein. This table has about 740,000 distinct CDR3 sequences, approximately 40% appearing once. The sequencing input was peripheral blood. The receptors derive from an adult man with Graves' ophthalmopathy.

This clonotype was recorded a few times. This chain links TRBV20-1 with TRBJ1-5; D gene uncertain. CDR1 and CDR2 (germline): DFQATT, SNEGSKA (reference sequence). This CDR3 comprises 14 residues. The V end was cut by 5 bases, the J end by 1 base, with 12 bases between. The CDR3 sequence is CSAPEIKSNQPQHF. CDR3 coding DNA: TGCAGTGCTCCTGAGATCAAGAGCAATCAGCCCCAGCATTTT.

The chain combines TRBV10-3 with TRBJ2-7, with D possibly matching TRBD1 (5 bases). The CDR3 totals 14 residues. Trimming shortened V by 0 bases and J by 0 bases, and 6 bases separated the two germline ends. Germline assignment: CDR1 ENHRY and CDR2 SYGVKD. For the CDR3, the DNA is TGTGCCATCAGTGAGTCGGGGCTCTCCTACGAGCAGTACTTC. Encoded protein: CAISESGLSYEQYF.

Comment on this clonotype: A much larger clone lies a single base off, so this may be a read error. DNA of the CDR3: TGTGCCAGCAGCCCCCAGGGTTTGGATCAGCCCCAGCATTTT. Protein sequence: CASSPQGLDQPQHF. The rearrangement uses TRBV2 and TRBJ1-5; possible D gene TRBD1, 5 bases. The germline V gene encodes CDR1 SNHLY and CDR2 FYNNEI. The germline V and J ends were trimmed by 6 bases and 5 bases, with 14 bases remaining between them. CDR3 size: 14 residues.

This clonotype has just a few counts. The chain joins TRBV20-1 to TRBJ1-1, with unresolved D. Trimming took off 2 bases at V and 0 bases at J, with 10 bases between the two ends. The V gene's germline CDR1 is DFQATT and CDR2 SNEGSKA (reference sequence). This CDR3 contains 14 residues. The CDR3 spells CSARSRGMNTEAFF. The CDR3 region has the DNA TGCAGTGCTAGATCCCGTGGGATGAACACTGAAGCTTTCTTT.

Of note for this clonotype: A junction end diverges from the germline sequence, so it may reflect a read error. The rearrangement links TRBV7-6 to TRBJ2-5, with D possibly being TRBD2 (7 bases). CDR1 and CDR2 from the germline V gene are SGHVS and FNYEAQ. The CDR3 runs to 15 residues. In DNA form, the CDR3 reads TGTGCCGGCAGCCAAGGGGGGGGGGTCAAAGAGACCCAGTACTTC. Its protein product is CAGSQGGGVKETQYF.